Below are 6 T cell receptor beta chains sequenced from a single sample in a study of regulatory T cells in long-lasting Graves disease. Researchers made TCR beta libraries by using iRepertoire HTBI primers and running Arm-PCR on CDR3 regions. Each CDR3 protein is one row after TCRdb ran MiXCR on the multiplex PCR reads. The sample shows 400,000 to 450,000 distinct CDR3 sequences, around 22% of them seen only once. Described time point: persistent/refractory GD, antithyroid drugs over 5 years with positive TRAb. Construction of the TCR library relied on RNA isolated from PBMCs. The sequences come from peripheral blood mononuclear cells (PBMCs), collected when the disease was refractory, from a patient treated with antithyroid drugs. The source of these receptors is a female donor with Graves disease.

The chain is built from TRBV9 and TRBJ2-5; D unresolved. CDR1 is SGDLS, CDR2 YYNGEE, per germline. The germline V and J ends were trimmed by 6 bases and 4 bases, with 4 bases remaining between them. The CDR3 runs 10 residues. The CDR3 nucleotides read TGTGCCAGCAAGGCAGAGACCCAGTACTTC. It specifies CASKAETQYF.

This clonotype was observed a few times. The V gene is TRBV28, the J gene TRBJ1-2; the match to TRBD1 covers 9 bases. This CDR3 comprises 15 residues. Germline assignment: CDR1 MDHEN and CDR2 SYDVKM. Losses at the gene ends were 4 bases for V and 4 bases for J; bases not matched to a gene: 7. In DNA, the CDR3 is TGTGCCAGCAGTTCCACAGGGGGCCGGACCTATGGCTACACCTTC. This encodes CASSSTGGRTYGYTF.

This clonotype was picked up a small number of times. The chain couples TRBV6-2 or TRBV6-3 to TRBJ1-6, with D perhaps matching TRBD1 (5 bases). The CDR3 runs to 14 residues. V was pared by 7 bases and J by 15 bases, with 22 bases between. CDR1 MNHEY and CDR2 SVGEGT come from the germline V gene. The chain's CDR3 is CASNKAGGGLLLHF. DNA of the CDR3: TGTGCCAGCAACAAAGCCGGCGGGGGTTTACTCCTCCACTTT.

The sample holds many counts of this clonotype. The chain employs TRBV2 and TRBJ1-4; 7 bases map to TRBD1. Germline CDR1 SNHLY, CDR2 FYNNEI. The CDR3 is 17 amino acids. The junction had 12 bases not matched to a gene; V was cut back by 6 bases and J by 2 bases. The CDR3 bases are TGTGCCAGCAGACCTGTCGGGACAGCCTTCACTAATGAAAAACTGTTTTTT. It specifies CASRPVGTAFTNEKLFF. The whole variable domain, remainder taken from reference TRBV2 and TRBJ1-4, is EPEVTQTPSHQVTQMGQEVILRCVPISNHLYFYWYRQILGQKVEFLVSFYNNEISEKSEIFDDQFSVERPDGSNFTLKIRSTKLEDSAMYFCASRPVGTAFTNEKLFFGSGTQLSVL.

This clonotype was recorded a few times. This chain connects TRBV27 to TRBJ2-4; D might be TRBD1 (6 bases). This CDR3 has 16 residues. Germline V lookup: CDR1 MNHEY, CDR2 SMNVEV (reference sequence). V lost 5 bases to trimming and J lost 1 base, with 15 bases between them. This CDR3 is CASSLLGGKAKNIQYF. Here the CDR3 DNA reads TGTGCCAGCAGTCTACTAGGGGGAAAGGCCAAAAACATTCAGTACTTC.

The chain is built from TRBV28 and TRBJ1-6; 7 bases are shared with TRBD1. V trimming: 7 bases; J trimming: 7 bases; junction bases outside the gene matches: 10. Germline V gives CDR1 MDHEN, CDR2 SYDVKM. The CDR3 runs to 15 residues. This CDR3 reads CASTPTGTVNSPLHF. CDR3 nucleotides: TGTGCCAGCACTCCTACCGGGACAGTAAATTCACCCCTCCACTTT.